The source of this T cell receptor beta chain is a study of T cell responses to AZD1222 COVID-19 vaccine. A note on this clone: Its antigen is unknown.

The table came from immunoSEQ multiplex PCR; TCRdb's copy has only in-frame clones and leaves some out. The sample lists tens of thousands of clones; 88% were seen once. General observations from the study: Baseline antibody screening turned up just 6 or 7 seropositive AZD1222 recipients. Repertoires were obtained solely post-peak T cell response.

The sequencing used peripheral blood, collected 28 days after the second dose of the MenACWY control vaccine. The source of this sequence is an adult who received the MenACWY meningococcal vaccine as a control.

CDR3 residues: CASSQGYEDGWAAKQYF. CDR3 DNA: TGTGCCAGCAGCCAAGGGTACGAGGACGGCTGGGCGGCGAAGCAGTACTTC. This sequence joins TRBV14 and TRBJ2-7, with D uncertain. This CDR3 is built from 17 residues. The germline V and J ends were trimmed by 1 base and 8 bases, with 24 bases remaining between them. Germline CDR1 is SGHDN and CDR2 is FVKESK. Combining the CDR3 with reference TRBV14 and TRBJ2-7 gives the whole variable domain EAGVTQFPSHSVIEKGQTVTLRCDPISGHDNLYWYRRVMGKEIKFLLHFVKESKQDESGMPNNRFLAERTGGTYSTLKVQPAELEDSGVYFCASSQGYEDGWAAKQYFGPGTRLTVT.